The clone carrying this T cell receptor (beta chain) was seen a few times. No antigen is known for it. Profiled with immunoSEQ multiplex PCR; TCRdb holds only in-frame clones, not every one. The profile covers 550,000 to 850,000 clones, with under 80% appearing a single time and 1.5% to 2% taken by the ten largest. Those who donated were healthy HIV-negative adults, with no recent acute infections or vaccinations reported. This sample is drawn from a study of shared clonotypes between healthy human individuals. Regarding the study as a whole: Clonotype sharing among donors was expected to depend on sequencing depth.

CDR3 size: 13 residues. Germline loops: CDR1 MNHNS, CDR2 SASEGT. V was trimmed by 7 bases and J by 3 bases, leaving 13 bases between them. Material for sequencing was memory CD4+ T cells sorted from blood. The subset was: CD45RA-negative fraction. The sequence was obtained from a woman younger than 45 in good health. The chain couples TRBV6-1 to TRBJ2-7; tentative D call: TRBD1 (6 bases). For the CDR3, the DNA is TGTGCCAGCATAGGTAAAGGGGGCTACGAGCAGTACTTC. This gives the protein CASIGKGGYEQYF.